Each of the 17 T cell receptor beta chains below was sequenced from the same sample in a study of T cell responses to AZD1222 COVID-19 vaccine. The table came from immunoSEQ multiplex PCR; TCRdb's copy has only in-frame clones and leaves some out. The top ten hold approximately 0.52% of the sample, which has 250,000 or so clones, about 92% seen once. The sample was peripheral blood, taken on day 0 of AZD1222 vaccination. The receptors stem from an adult in good health.

This clone was seen just once. The chain links TRBV28 to TRBJ1-2; no reliable D call. The germline gives CDR1 MDHEN, CDR2 SYDVKM. The CDR3 contains 15 residues. The V gene lost 7 bases and the J gene lost 2 bases, with 17 bases spanning the gap. CDR3 loop: CASTQSGSPNYGYTF. CDR3 in DNA: TGTGCCAGCACCCAATCGGGCTCACCAAACTATGGCTACACCTTC.

This clone has just one count. This rearrangement joins TRBV2 to TRBJ2-1; D possibly corresponds to TRBD2 (5 bases). CDR1 and CDR2 (germline): SNHLY, FYNNEI. This CDR3 has 14 amino acids. V was trimmed by 5 bases and J by 4 bases, leaving 12 bases between them. In DNA form, the CDR3 reads TGTGCCAGCAGTTCACGGACTGGATACAATGAGCAGTTCTTC. This encodes CASSSRTGYNEQFF.

This chain uses TRBV3-1 (or the pseudogene TRBV3-2) with TRBJ2-1; D is uncertain. V gave up 0 bases and J gave up 6 bases, with 6 bases separating them. The CDR3 consists of 13 residues. The V gene's germline CDR1 is LGHDT and CDR2 YNNKEL (reference sequence). The CDR3 DNA follows: TGTGCCAGCAGCCAAGATCCCAGCAATGAGCAGTTCTTC. Translation: CASSQDPSNEQFF.

The chain joins TRBV7-2 to TRBJ2-5; D gene ambiguous. The CDR3 length is 13 residues. Per the germline V gene, CDR1 is SGHTA and CDR2 is FQGNSA. V lost 2 bases to trimming and J lost 4 bases, with 8 bases between them. The CDR3 nucleotides are TGTGCCAGCAGCTTATTTAAAGGAGAGACCCAGTACTTC. The encoded protein is CASSLFKGETQYF. The full variable domain, rest sourced from reference TRBV7-2 and TRBJ2-5, is GAGVSQSPSNKVTEKGKDVELRCDPISGHTALYWYRQSLGQGLEFLIYFQGNSAPDKSGLPSDRFSAERTGGSVSTLTIQRTQQEDSAVYLCASSLFKGETQYFGPGTRLLVL.

This chain links TRBV19 with TRBJ1-1; perhaps TRBD1 as D (5 bases). Trimming pared 4 bases from V and 5 bases from J, leaving 17 bases between. This CDR3 is 15 amino acids long. Germline CDR1 and CDR2: LNHDA and SQIVND (reference sequence). The CDR3 region has the DNA TGTGCCAGTAGTACCAGGGTGGAGGAAGCGACTGAAGCTTTCTTT. Its protein is CASSTRVEEATEAFF.

CDR3: CASTLGGSGNTIYF. Here the CDR3 DNA reads TGTGCCAGCACCCTGGGAGGGTCTGGAAACACCATATATTTT. J is TRBJ1-3 and V is TRBV7-2, with D unclear. Deletions cut 7 bases from V and 1 base from J, with 11 bases between. CDR3 length equals 14 residues. Germline CDR1 and CDR2: SGHTA and FQGNSA.

V gene TRBV29-1 combines with J gene TRBJ2-3; D is uncertain. This CDR3 is built from 12 residues. Germline V gene sequence: CDR1 SQVTM, CDR2 ANQGSEA. Trimming removed 4 bases at V and 0 bases at J, with 5 bases between. The CDR3 here is CSVGGSTDTQYF. The CDR3, as DNA: TGCAGCGTTGGGGGAAGCACAGATACGCAGTATTTT.

This sequence joins TRBV9 and TRBJ2-2; the D call may be TRBD1 or TRBD2 (6 bases each). CDR3 length equals 15 residues. Trimming stripped 3 bases from V and 5 bases from J, with 14 bases between. Per the germline V gene, CDR1 is SGDLS and CDR2 is YYNGEE. The CDR3 DNA reads TGTGCCAGCAGCGCGGGGGCCCCGGGGACCGGGGAGCTGTTTTTT. As protein: CASSAGAPGTGELFF.

V usage is TRBV19 and J usage is TRBJ1-3, with 8 positions matching TRBD1. This CDR3 has 16 amino acids. The germline V gene has CDR1 LNHDA and CDR2 SQIVND (reference sequence). With 8 bases clipped from V and 4 bases from J, the junction kept 13 bases outside the gene matches. The CDR3 coding sequence is TGTGCCAGTTCGGAACAGGGGGTTCCTGGGGGAAACACCATATATTTT. Its protein product is CASSEQGVPGGNTIYF.

This chain uses TRBV3-1 (or the pseudogene TRBV3-2) with TRBJ1-1, with D hard to call. Trimming took off 7 bases at V and 5 bases at J, with 14 bases between the two ends. CDR1 LGHDT and CDR2 YNNKEL come from the germline V gene (reference sequence). The CDR3 runs to 13 residues. CDR3 nucleotides: TGTGCCAGCATCAGCGTGCGGGGTACTGAAGCTTTCTTT. Protein sequence: CASISVRGTEAFF.

The V call is TRBV18, the J call TRBJ1-6; D is unclear. Germline V lookup: CDR1 KGHSH, CDR2 LQKENI. There are 12 residues in the CDR3. V dropped 6 bases and J dropped 6 bases, with 6 bases sitting between them. The CDR3 spells CASSRSNSPLHF. Written as DNA, the CDR3 is TGTGCCAGCTCTCGAAGTAATTCACCCCTCCACTTT.

This clone was seen once. The genes are TRBV6-5 and TRBJ2-1, with 11 positions matching TRBD2. J lost 6 bases, V lost 6 bases, and 7 bases had no gene match. CDR3 length: 15 residues. The germline V gene has CDR1 MNHEY and CDR2 SVGAGI. CDR3 amino acids: CASRDGTSGLNEQFF. DNA for the CDR3: TGTGCCAGCAGAGACGGGACTAGCGGCCTCAATGAGCAGTTCTTC.

The chain uses TRBV7-8 and TRBJ1-2; D gene ambiguous. CDR1 is SGHVS, CDR2 FQNEAQ, per germline. The CDR3 totals 13 residues. V was cut by 2 bases and J by 3 bases, with 7 bases left in between. The CDR3 DNA follows: TGTGCCAGCAGCTTAAACAACGACTATGGCTACACCTTC. Its translation is CASSLNNDYGYTF.

This rearrangement joins TRBV5-4 to TRBJ2-3; D assignment may be TRBD1 or TRBD2 (6 bases each). In germline, CDR1 is SGHNT, CDR2 YYREEE (reference sequence). The length of the CDR3 is 16 residues. The ends were cut back, 0 bases at V and 3 bases at J, with 14 bases in the middle. The CDR3 DNA follows: TGTGCCAGCAGCTTGGTGGCAGGAGGGGGTACAGATACGCAGTATTTT. Amino acids: CASSLVAGGGTDTQYF.

The V gene is TRBV27, the J gene TRBJ2-7, with unresolved D. V shed 6 bases and J shed 6 bases, with 15 bases lying between them. The germline V gene has CDR1 MNHEY and CDR2 SMNVEV (reference sequence). CDR3 length: 13 residues. The CDR3 region has the DNA TGTGCCAGCAGGGCCTGGACCGACGGCGAGCAGTACTTC. Its translation is CASRAWTDGEQYF.

The chain uses TRBV7-9 and TRBJ2-1; 11 nucleotides match TRBD2. From germline, CDR1 is SEHNR and CDR2 FQNEAQ (reference sequence). V lost 6 bases and J lost 7; bases outside the gene matches: 5. The CDR3 consists of 14 residues. In DNA, the CDR3 is TGTGCCAGCAGACTAGCGGGAGCAGAGAATGAGCAGTTCTTC. It translates to CASRLAGAENEQFF.

The chain recombines TRBV6-5 with TRBJ2-2; 10 bases align to TRBD2. The germline V gene has CDR1 MNHEY and CDR2 SVGAGI. The CDR3 length is 15 residues. V shed 5 bases and J 7 bases; nucleotides not matched to a gene: 7. CDR3 DNA sequence: TGTGCCAGCAGTCTCAGCGGGAGGGTTGGCGGGGAGCTGTTTTTT. Protein: CASSLSGRVGGELFF.